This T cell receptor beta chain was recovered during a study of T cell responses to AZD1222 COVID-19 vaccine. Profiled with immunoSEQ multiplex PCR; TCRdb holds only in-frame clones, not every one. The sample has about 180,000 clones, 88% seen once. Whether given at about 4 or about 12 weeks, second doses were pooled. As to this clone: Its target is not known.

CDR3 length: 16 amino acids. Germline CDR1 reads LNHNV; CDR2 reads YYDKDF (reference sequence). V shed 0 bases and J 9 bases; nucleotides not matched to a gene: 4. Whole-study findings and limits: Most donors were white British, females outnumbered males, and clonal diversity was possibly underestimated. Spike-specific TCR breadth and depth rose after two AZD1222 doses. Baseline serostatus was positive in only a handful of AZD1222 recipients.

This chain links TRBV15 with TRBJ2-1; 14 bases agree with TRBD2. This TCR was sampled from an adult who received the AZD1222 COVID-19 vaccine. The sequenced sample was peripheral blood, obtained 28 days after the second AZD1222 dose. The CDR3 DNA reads TGTGCCACCAGCAGAGAGGGGACTAGCGGGAGTGGTGAGCAGTTCTTC. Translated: CATSREGTSGSGEQFF.